A single sample gave rise to the 21 T cell receptor beta chains below, sequenced in a study of T cell responses to AZD1222 COVID-19 vaccine. Sequenced by immunoSEQ multiplex PCR; TCRdb stores in-frame clones only, minus some. The data contain about 130,000 clones, approximately 89% of them singletons. This specimen consisted of peripheral blood, obtained on day 0 of AZD1222 vaccination. The receptors here all came from an adult in good health.

The CDR3 region is CASIPPSGTGSTGELFF. CDR3 DNA: TGTGCCAGTATCCCCCCCTCCGGGACAGGGTCCACCGGGGAGCTGTTTTTT. The genes are TRBV19 and TRBJ2-2; 9 bases are shared with TRBD1. This CDR3 is built from 17 residues. From germline, CDR1 is LNHDA and CDR2 SQIVND (reference sequence). Trimming removed 7 bases from V and 4 bases from J; junction bases left unmatched: 13.

A single count supports this clone. The CDR3 bases are TGTGCCAGTAGACAGGATCAATATAGCAATCAGCCCCAGCATTTT. This sequence encodes CASRQDQYSNQPQHF. V gene TRBV19 combines with J gene TRBJ1-5; possibly TRBD1 for D (5 bases). V dropped 6 bases and J dropped 0 bases, with 12 bases sitting between them. From germline, CDR1 is LNHDA and CDR2 SQIVND (reference sequence). This CDR3 has 15 amino acids.

The V and J genes are TRBV19 and TRBJ1-2; 7 bases fit TRBD1. CDR1 is LNHDA, CDR2 SQIVND, per germline (reference sequence). Losses at the gene ends were 7 bases for V and 5 bases for J; bases not matched to a gene: 4. This CDR3 is 12 amino acids long. The CDR3 region is CASTDRTYGYTF. CDR3 bases: TGTGCCAGTACGGACAGGACATATGGCTACACCTTC.

The chain links TRBV19 to TRBJ1-5; 7 bases fit TRBD1. The CDR3 contains 14 residues. Germline V gene sequence: CDR1 LNHDA, CDR2 SQIVND (reference sequence). The ends lost 9 bases at V and 2 bases at J; junction bases unmatched: 7. CDR3 in amino acids: CASDRATGNQPQHF. In DNA form, the CDR3 reads TGTGCCAGCGACAGGGCCACAGGCAATCAGCCCCAGCATTTT.

CDR3 in amino acids: CASSYGDSPLHF. In DNA, the CDR3 is TGTGCCAGCAGTTATGGGGACTCACCCCTCCACTTT. This chain joins TRBV6-5 and TRBJ1-6, with TRBD1 as a possible D gene (5 bases). This CDR3 has 12 residues. V was trimmed by 3 bases and J by 10 bases, leaving 7 bases between them. CDR1 is MNHEY and CDR2 is SVGAGI in the germline V gene.

The rearrangement uses TRBV14 and TRBJ1-1; TRBD1 matches 8 bases. This CDR3 region has 15 residues. V shed 4 bases and J 6 bases; nucleotides not matched to a gene: 10. Germline values: CDR1 SGHDN, CDR2 FVKESK. The CDR3 loop reads CASSPLLNRGSEAFF. The DNA for the CDR3 is TGTGCCAGCAGCCCCCTACTAAACAGGGGGTCTGAAGCTTTCTTT. The full variable domain, completed using reference TRBV14 and TRBJ1-1, is EAGVTQFPSHSVIEKGQTVTLRCDPISGHDNLYWYRRVMGKEIKFLLHFVKESKQDESGMPNNRFLAERTGGTYSTLKVQPAELEDSGVYFCASSPLLNRGSEAFFGQGTRLTVV.

This clone was counted once. This chain uses TRBV18 with TRBJ1-5; no firm D call. Germline CDR1 KGHSH, CDR2 LQKENI. This CDR3 is built from 12 residues. The V end was cut by 5 bases, the J end by 4 bases, with 6 bases between. The DNA of the CDR3 is TGTGCCAGCTCAACGGGGAATCAGCCCCAGCATTTT. Translated: CASSTGNQPQHF.

The chain carries TRBV19 and TRBJ1-5; TRBD1 might be the D (6 bases). Per germline, CDR1 LNHDA and CDR2 SQIVND (reference sequence). V was shortened by 3 bases and J by 2 bases, with 20 bases between the two germline ends. The CDR3 is 18 amino acids. For the CDR3, the DNA is TGTGCCAGTAGTATTCGGCGGTGGGGCAGGGGAGGCAATCAGCCCCAGCATTTT. It yields the protein CASSIRRWGRGGNQPQHF.

As for this clone: One end of the junction varies from germline; a read error may be responsible. The chain uses TRBV27 and TRBJ1-2; D might be TRBD1 (6 bases). Germline CDR1 reads MNHEY; CDR2 reads SMNVEV (reference sequence). The length of the CDR3 is 16 residues. The CDR3 spells CASSVSRDMRRLGYTF. The CDR3 DNA reads TGTGCCAGCAGTGTATCCCGGGACATGCGTCGTTTGGGCTACACCTTC.

The chain couples TRBV11-2 to TRBJ2-2, with D perhaps TRBD2 (6 bases). V lost 5 bases to trimming and J lost 0 bases, with 10 bases between them. This CDR3 region has 15 residues. Per the germline V gene, CDR1 is SGHAT and CDR2 is FQNNGV. CDR3 protein: CASSQGLANTGELFF. CDR3 DNA: TGTGCCAGCAGCCAGGGACTGGCGAACACCGGGGAGCTGTTTTTT.

The chain employs TRBV4-3 and TRBJ2-2; 7 nucleotides agree with TRBD2. Germline V gene sequence: CDR1 LGHNA, CDR2 YSLEER. V dropped 1 base and J dropped 6; count of bases not matched to a gene: 17. The CDR3 consists of 19 residues. The CDR3 here is CASSQVHPEGREIAGELFF. The CDR3 DNA follows: TGCGCCAGCAGCCAAGTCCACCCGGAGGGGCGGGAGATTGCCGGGGAGCTGTTTTTT.

The gene calls are TRBV19 and TRBJ2-1; TRBD2 matches at 8 bases. CDR1 and CDR2 (germline): LNHDA, SQIVND (reference sequence). The CDR3 sequence is 14 residues long. The V segment lost 5 bases and the J segment 9 bases; nucleotides outside the gene matches: 9. DNA of the CDR3: TGTGCCAGTAGTTGGGGACTAGAATTGGCTGAGCAGTTCTTC. Translation: CASSWGLELAEQFF. Using reference TRBV19 and TRBJ2-1 for the parts outside the CDR3, the full variable domain is DGGITQSPKYLFRKEGQNVTLSCEQNLNHDAMYWYRQDPGQGLRLIYYSQIVNDFQKGDIAEGYSVSREKKESFPLTVTSAQKNPTAFYLCASSWGLELAEQFFGPGTRLTVL.

The chain employs TRBV3-1 (or the pseudogene TRBV3-2) and TRBJ2-1, with D unresolved. CDR3 length: 12 residues. Trimming pared 0 bases from V and 15 bases from J, leaving 12 bases between. Germline CDR1 LGHDT, CDR2 YNNKEL (reference sequence). CDR3 nucleotides: TGTGCCAGCAGCCAAGATCAGCGCAGTCTGTTCTTC. It translates to CASSQDQRSLFF.

The chain couples TRBV6-2 or TRBV6-3 to TRBJ1-1; no clear D gene. The V and J ends lost 3 bases and 5 bases respectively, with 13 bases between them. This CDR3 region has 14 residues. The germline V gene has CDR1 MNHEY and CDR2 SVGEGT. In DNA form, the CDR3 reads TGTGCCAGCAGTTATGGTATATACGGGACTGAAGCTTTCTTT. This encodes CASSYGIYGTEAFF.

The chain links TRBV29-1 to TRBJ2-7; D is perhaps TRBD1 (6 bases). V was pared by 5 bases and J by 3 bases, with 11 bases between. The CDR3 runs to 12 residues. The V gene's germline CDR1 is SQVTM and CDR2 ANQGSEA. The chain's CDR3 is CSVTDRNYEQYF. Here the CDR3 DNA reads TGCAGCGTTACGGACAGAAACTACGAGCAGTACTTC.

J is TRBJ1-5 and V is TRBV2; D is unresolved. The CDR3 is 14 amino acids. Germline values: CDR1 SNHLY, CDR2 FYNNEI. Trimming cost V 8 bases and J 0 bases, with 11 bases left between them. CDR3 coding DNA: TGTGCCAGCGTGGCGGCCCATAGCAATCAGCCCCAGCATTTT. Amino acid sequence: CASVAAHSNQPQHF. The whole variable domain, filled in from reference TRBV2 and TRBJ1-5, reads EPEVTQTPSHQVTQMGQEVILRCVPISNHLYFYWYRQILGQKVEFLVSFYNNEISEKSEIFDDQFSVERPDGSNFTLKIRSTKLEDSAMYFCASVAAHSNQPQHFGDGTRLSIL.

V is TRBV6-4 and J is TRBJ2-3; TRBD2 aligns across 9 bases. V gave up 4 bases and J gave up 5 bases; unmatched junction bases: 1. This CDR3 comprises 13 residues. Germline assignment: CDR1 MRHNA and CDR2 SNTAGT. CDR3 in DNA: TGTGCCAGCAGTGTACTAGCGGGAGATACGCAGTATTTT. It codes for CASSVLAGDTQYF.

V usage is TRBV20-1 and J usage is TRBJ1-5; TRBD1 is a possible D gene (6 bases). Germline CDR1 DFQATT, CDR2 SNEGSKA (reference sequence). V was shortened by 4 bases and J by 10 bases, with 11 bases between the two germline ends. This CDR3 comprises 11 residues. The DNA for the CDR3 is TGCAGTGCTACTACAGGGAGCCCCCAGCATTTT. Amino acids: CSATTGSPQHF.

V usage is TRBV7-9 and J usage is TRBJ2-7; 7 nucleotides align to TRBD1. In germline, CDR1 is SEHNR, CDR2 FQNEAQ (reference sequence). V shed 5 bases and J 5 bases; nucleotides not matched to a gene: 12. This CDR3 contains 15 residues. The CDR3 is CASSHWTGLGDEQYF. The DNA for the CDR3 is TGTGCCAGCAGCCATTGGACAGGCCTCGGGGACGAGCAGTACTTC.

The chain combines TRBV11-2 with TRBJ2-7; D could derive from TRBD1 or TRBD2 (5 bases each). Germline values: CDR1 SGHAT, CDR2 FQNNGV. V was clipped by 0 bases and J by 2 bases, with 8 bases between them. CDR3 length: 14 residues. The chain's CDR3 is CASSLDGAPYEQYF. The CDR3 DNA sequence: TGTGCCAGCAGCTTAGACGGGGCCCCCTACGAGCAGTACTTC.

The rearrangement links TRBV5-4 to TRBJ2-5, with 8 bases identical to TRBD1. From germline, CDR1 is SGHNT and CDR2 YYREEE (reference sequence). The CDR3 has 15 residues. Trimming took 4 bases from V and 2 from J; bases not matched to a gene: 7. This chain's CDR3 is CASSDPQGGQETQYF. Written as DNA, the CDR3 is TGTGCCAGCAGCGACCCACAGGGGGGACAAGAGACCCAGTACTTC.